The 12 T cell receptor beta chains reported below all come from one sample, sequenced in a study of blood T cell repertoires in COVID-19. Sequencing used immunoSEQ multiplex PCR; TCRdb keeps in-frame clones, though not all of them. The sample consists of some 200,000 clones, roughly four fifths of them appearing once. Sequencing used peripheral blood. The source of these receptors is a woman aged 40 to 55 with acute or convalescent COVID-19.

CDR3 amino acids: CASTRTGPTNEKLFF. DNA of the CDR3: TGTGCCAGCACTAGGACAGGCCCAACTAATGAAAAACTGTTTTTT. The chain combines TRBV28 with TRBJ1-4; TRBD1 matches at 7 bases. The V segment lost 7 bases and the J segment 0 bases; nucleotides outside the gene matches: 5. Looked up from germline, CDR1 is MDHEN and CDR2 is SYDVKM. The CDR3 runs 15 residues.

This chain uses TRBV7-8 with TRBJ1-5; 7 positions match TRBD1. Germline loops: CDR1 SGHVS, CDR2 FQNEAQ. The CDR3 length is 14 residues. V gave up 6 bases and J gave up 5 bases; unmatched junction bases: 7. In DNA form, the CDR3 reads TGTGCCAGCAGTCCACAGGGGTCGGATCAGCCCCAGCATTTT. Translating gives CASSPQGSDQPQHF.

This clone was picked up a small number of times. This chain links TRBV2 with TRBJ2-1, with 10 bases identical to TRBD2. V trimming: 7 bases; J trimming: 3 bases; junction bases outside the gene matches: 3. The germline V gene has CDR1 SNHLY and CDR2 FYNNEI. CDR3 size: 14 residues. The CDR3 DNA follows: TGTGCCAGCAAACTAGCGGGAAACTACAATGAGCAGTTCTTC. Translation: CASKLAGNYNEQFF.

The gene calls are TRBV24-1 and TRBJ1-1, with D possibly TRBD1 on 6 matching bases. Germline V gene lookup returns CDR1 KGHDR and CDR2 SFDVKD. Trimming stripped 4 bases from V and 11 bases from J, with 13 bases between. This CDR3 region has 12 residues. The CDR3 spells CATSEQTGRAFF. The CDR3 DNA reads as TGTGCCACCAGTGAACAGACAGGTAGGGCTTTCTTT.

The chain carries TRBV7-9 and TRBJ2-1; TRBD2 aligns across 7 bases. V shed 5 bases and J 7 bases; nucleotides not matched to a gene: 11. The germline gives CDR1 SEHNR, CDR2 FQNEAQ (reference sequence). CDR3 length equals 15 residues. The CDR3 here is CASSQGGSSLNEQFF. In nucleotides, the CDR3 is TGTGCCAGCAGCCAGGGAGGGAGTAGCCTGAATGAGCAGTTCTTC.

The chain combines TRBV30 with TRBJ2-1; 13 positions match TRBD2. Germline V lookup: CDR1 GTSNPN, CDR2 SVGIG (reference sequence). The CDR3 is 16 residues long. With 1 base clipped from V and 5 bases from J, the junction kept 5 bases outside the gene matches. This chain's CDR3 is CAWSGGTSGIDNEQFF. In DNA, the CDR3 is TGTGCCTGGAGTGGCGGGACTAGCGGGATTGACAATGAGCAGTTCTTC.

J is TRBJ2-5 and V is TRBV2; no definite D call. The CDR3 runs 11 residues. CDR1 SNHLY and CDR2 FYNNEI come from the germline V gene. V lost 11 bases and J 5 bases, leaving 12 bases between the germline ends. The CDR3 nucleotides are TGTGCCGGCTCCTCGAGGGAGACCCAGTACTTC. Protein sequence: CAGSSRETQYF.

This rearrangement joins TRBV27 to TRBJ1-2, with 8 bases lining up with TRBD1. Looked up from germline, CDR1 is MNHEY and CDR2 is SMNVEV (reference sequence). J lost 4 bases, V lost 5 bases, and 9 bases had no gene match. The CDR3 spans 15 residues. As DNA, the CDR3 is TGTGCCAGCAGTCTAGGGACAGGTCCGATCTATGGCTACACCTTC. Residues: CASSLGTGPIYGYTF.

This clone was seen just once. J is TRBJ1-3 and V is TRBV13; TRBD1 might be the D (5 bases). CDR1 PRHDT and CDR2 FYEKMQ come from the germline V gene (reference sequence). Trimming took off 6 bases at V and 0 bases at J, with 9 bases between the two ends. There are 14 residues in the CDR3. CDR3 nucleotides: TGTGCCAGCAGAGTACAGGACTCTGGAAACACCATATATTTT. This codes for CASRVQDSGNTIYF.

The chain is built from TRBV11-2 and TRBJ2-2; D might be TRBD1 (5 bases). The CDR3 extends over 13 amino acids. Trimming cost V 1 base and J 9 bases, with 9 bases left between them. Germline CDR1 SGHAT, CDR2 FQNNGV. The CDR3 is CASSLAQGWELFF. DNA of the CDR3: TGTGCCAGCAGCTTAGCCCAGGGTTGGGAGCTGTTTTTT. Looking up the rest from reference TRBV11-2 and TRBJ2-2 gives the full variable domain: EAGVAQSPRYKIIEKRQSVAFWCNPISGHATLYWYQQILGQGPKLLIQFQNNGVVDDSQLPKDRFSAERLKGVDSTLKIQPAKLEDSAVYLCASSLAQGWELFFGEGSRLTVL.

This clone was recorded only once. The chain's CDR3 is CASSLGRRGNSPLHF. The CDR3, as DNA: TGTGCCAGCAGCTTGGGGAGGAGGGGTAATTCACCCCTCCACTTT. This chain uses TRBV7-2 with TRBJ1-6; D might be TRBD1 (5 bases). V was cut by 3 bases and J by 6 bases, with 12 bases left in between. Germline values: CDR1 SGHTA, CDR2 FQGNSA. The CDR3 contains 15 residues.

The gene calls are TRBV11-3 and TRBJ2-5; 13 bases are shared with TRBD2. Germline CDR1 reads SGHNT; CDR2 reads YENEEA. This CDR3 is 17 amino acids long. With 5 bases clipped from V and 2 bases from J, the junction kept 8 bases outside the gene matches. CDR3 in amino acids: CASSPGLAGEEQETQYF. CDR3 coding DNA: TGTGCCAGCAGCCCAGGACTAGCGGGAGAAGAACAAGAGACCCAGTACTTC.